This T cell receptor beta chain was obtained from a study of response to subunit inactivated influenza vaccine. Details on this clonotype: Its target is not known.

TCRdb itself ran the RT-PCR reads through MiXCR, one entry per CDR3 protein. The repertoire has hundreds of thousands of distinct CDR3 sequences, approximately 15% of them found once; the top ten carry under 14%. The CDR3 totals 17 residues. The V and J ends lost 5 bases and 4 bases respectively, with 20 bases between them. The germline CDR1 and CDR2 sequences are SEHNR and FQNEAQ (reference sequence). General observations from the study: A suggestion made by the authors is that each seasonal influenza vaccination recruits few new T cells.

The chain is built from TRBV7-9 and TRBJ2-2; maybe TRBD1 (6 bases). The specimen comprised PBMCs from blood, sampled roughly 12 days after vaccination. The receptor comes from a man between 45 and 60 years old who received an inactivated influenza vaccine. Written as DNA, the CDR3 is TGTGCCAGCAGCGGGGGCAGGGCAGTTCGAGTCACCGGGGAGCTGTTTTTT. It specifies CASSGGRAVRVTGELFF.